The sequence of this T cell receptor (beta chain) was determined in a study of OX40 agonist ivuxolimab in advanced cancers. Study-wide background: Dose-escalation patients suffered from hepatocellular carcinoma, melanoma, renal cell or head and neck cancer. Subjects had a mean age of around 60 years, with a range of 23 to 79; roughly 83% were male. Study-level results: By week 6 at 0.1 to 3.0 mg/kg, blood CD4+ and CD8+ T cells had expanded clonally.

Systemic immunosuppression or a history of autoimmune disease excluded patients. The method was immunoSEQ multiplex PCR; TCRdb's version includes in-frame clones alone and lacks a portion of them. The sample has about 110,000 clones, just over 90% seen once. The CDR3 extends over 13 amino acids. V lost 6 bases, J lost 8 bases, and 16 bases lay in between. Germline CDR1 reads SGHTA; CDR2 reads FQGNSA. As concerns this clone: Its antigen is still unknown.

This material consisted of CD4+ or CD8+ T cells sorted from blood, taken in a trial of the OX40 agonist ivuxolimab. The rearrangement uses TRBV7-2 and TRBJ1-2; D not resolved. This TCR derives from an adult with an advanced solid tumor such as melanoma, head and neck, liver or kidney cancer. The CDR3 DNA is TGTGCCAGCAGGGACCGCGCGGGTTTCGGCTACACCTTC. This gives the protein CASRDRAGFGYTF.